The 15 T cell receptor beta chains reported below all come from one sample, sequenced in a study of naive and memory T cell subsets. Ligated cDNA underwent four rounds of PCR with nested alpha and beta constant region primers and SP2. Using its own MiXCR run on the UMI-ligation and nested PCR reads, TCRdb lists one record per CDR3 protein. The data show more than 20,000 distinct CDR3 sequences, roughly 5.2% seen once. An oligonucleotide containing a UMI was ligated to the 3' end of TCR cDNA. The specimen was blood. The receptor source for this set is an adult in good health.

This clonotype appeared many times. The rearrangement uses TRBV20-1 and TRBJ2-3; TRBD2 matches 12 bases. The CDR3 has 15 amino acids. V shed 1 base and J 1 base; nucleotides not matched to a gene: 0. Germline V gene lookup returns CDR1 DFQATT and CDR2 SNEGSKA (reference sequence). The CDR3 is CSARGLAGGTDTQYF. The DNA of the CDR3 is TGCAGTGCTAGAGGACTAGCGGGAGGCACAGATACGCAGTATTTT.

The table lists this clonotype with a few counts. The chain joins TRBV2 to TRBJ2-7; D may be TRBD2 (5 bases). This CDR3 is 15 amino acids long. CDR1 and CDR2 from the germline V gene are SNHLY and FYNNEI. Trimming cost V 5 bases and J 3 bases, with 17 bases left between them. Here the CDR3 reads CASSPRGRPIYEQYF. CDR3 sequence (DNA): TGTGCCAGCAGTCCCCGGGGTCGTCCCATCTACGAGCAGTACTTC.

This clonotype counts as medium-sized (0.01 to 0.1%). The rearrangement uses TRBV29-1 and TRBJ2-7, with 9 bases that match TRBD1. The CDR3 loop spans 13 amino acids. With 6 bases clipped from V and 0 bases from J, the junction kept 3 bases outside the gene matches. Per germline, CDR1 SQVTM and CDR2 ANQGSEA. As DNA, the CDR3 is TGCAGCGTCGGACAGGGGAGCTCCTACGAGCAGTACTTC. Its protein product is CSVGQGSSYEQYF.

This clonotype came up many times. The gene calls are TRBV29-1 and TRBJ2-1, with D perhaps TRBD1 (5 bases). Germline CDR1 and CDR2: SQVTM and ANQGSEA. The ends were cut back, 1 base at V and 7 bases at J, with 14 bases in the middle. There are 14 residues in the CDR3. The CDR3 reads CSVEADIPGNEQFF. The CDR3 DNA follows: TGCAGCGTTGAAGCGGATATACCAGGGAATGAGCAGTTCTTC.

This clonotype appeared many times. V is TRBV6-6 and J is TRBJ2-7; D ambiguous. In germline, CDR1 is MNHNY, CDR2 SVGAGI (reference sequence). V was shortened by 2 bases and J by 6 bases, with 14 bases between the two germline ends. CDR3 length: 14 amino acids. CDR3 in DNA: TGTGCCAGCAGTTACACGCTCTTGAGCTCCGAGCAGTACTTC. Its translation: CASSYTLLSSEQYF.

This clonotype was counted between two and nine times. V gene TRBV20-1 combines with J gene TRBJ2-1; a possible D gene is TRBD2 (5 bases). The germline CDR1 and CDR2 sequences are DFQATT and SNEGSKA (reference sequence). The V gene lost 6 bases and the J gene lost 12 bases, with 12 bases spanning the gap. This CDR3 is 10 amino acids long. CDR3 in amino acids: CSARGSAQFF. The CDR3 DNA reads TGCAGTGCGCGAGGTAGCGCGCAGTTCTTC.

At least ten counts were recorded for this clonotype. The chain recombines TRBV7-9 with TRBJ2-5, with D unclear. The V gene's germline CDR1 is SEHNR and CDR2 FQNEAQ (reference sequence). The ends were cut back, 1 base at V and 2 bases at J, with 2 bases in the middle. CDR3 length equals 12 residues. This CDR3 reads CASSLGQETQYF. CDR3 nucleotides: TGTGCCAGCAGCTTAGGGCAAGAGACCCAGTACTTC.

This clonotype came up many times. The rearrangement uses TRBV12-3 or TRBV12-4 and TRBJ2-1, with D hard to call. The CDR3 covers 13 residues. The ends were cut back, 1 base at V and 6 bases at J, with 7 bases in the middle. The CDR3 DNA reads as TGTGCCAGCAGTTTAGGGACGACCAATGAGCAGTTCTTC. Translated: CASSLGTTNEQFF.

Ten or more counts support this clonotype. The chain joins TRBV25-1 to TRBJ2-2; no clear D gene. The germline V and J ends were trimmed by 0 bases and 7 bases, with 3 bases remaining between them. Germline V gene lookup returns CDR1 MGHDK and CDR2 SYGVNS. The CDR3 totals 12 residues. The CDR3 sequence is CASSEYGGELFF. The CDR3 coding sequence is TGTGCCAGCAGTGAATATGGCGGGGAGCTGTTTTTT.

This clonotype was counted ten times or more. The V call is TRBV29-1, the J call TRBJ1-2, with D hard to call. With 0 bases removed from V and 0 bases from J, the gap between germline ends came to 11 bases. Germline assignment: CDR1 SQVTM and CDR2 ANQGSEA. The CDR3 runs to 15 residues. The CDR3 protein is CSVEDPDTSNYGYTF. Here the CDR3 DNA reads TGCAGCGTTGAAGATCCCGACACGTCTAACTATGGCTACACCTTC.

By its share, this clonotype is medium-sized. The J gene is TRBJ1-2, the V gene TRBV7-6; 9 bases agree with TRBD1. CDR1 is SGHVS, CDR2 FNYEAQ, per germline. Losses at the gene ends were 3 bases for V and 0 bases for J; bases not matched to a gene: 2. This CDR3 has 15 amino acids. The CDR3 DNA reads as TGTGCCAGCAGCTTCGGGACAGGGACTAACTATGGCTACACCTTC. Its protein product is CASSFGTGTNYGYTF.

By proportion, this clonotype is medium-sized. The gene calls are TRBV6-2 or TRBV6-3 and TRBJ2-1; 8 bases match TRBD2. Losses at the gene ends were 5 bases for V and 9 bases for J; bases not matched to a gene: 12. The CDR3 is made up of 15 amino acids. The germline V gene encodes CDR1 MNHEY and CDR2 SVGEGT. For the CDR3, the DNA is TGTGCCAGCAGTCTCCGGGGACTAGTTGTTGTTGAGCAGTTCTTC. Translation: CASSLRGLVVVEQFF.

In its sample, this clonotype was seen many times. The rearrangement joins TRBV12-3 or TRBV12-4 to TRBJ1-2; 10 nucleotides line up with TRBD1. The CDR3 consists of 13 residues. Trimming took 6 bases from V and 8 from J; bases not matched to a gene: 6. CDR3 in DNA: TGTGCCAGCAGCCGACAGGGGGCTGGGGGCTACACCTTC. Its protein is CASSRQGAGGYTF.

This clonotype was counted at least ten times. The chain uses TRBV28 and TRBJ2-7; TRBD2 agrees at 7 bases. Germline values: CDR1 MDHEN, CDR2 SYDVKM. The length of the CDR3 is 13 residues. The junction had 4 bases not matched to a gene; V was cut back by 8 bases and J by 0 bases. The CDR3: CASRGGNSYEQYF. DNA of the CDR3: TGTGCCAGCCGGGGAGGGAACTCCTACGAGCAGTACTTC.

This clonotype was seen at least ten times. This rearrangement joins TRBV5-1 to TRBJ2-6; a weak D match, TRBD1 (6 bases). The CDR3 has 16 amino acids. Trimming removed 4 bases at V and 4 bases at J, with 15 bases between. Germline lookup yields CDR1 SGHRS and CDR2 YFSETQ. CDR3 protein: CASSPGTTLGANVLTF. The CDR3 region has the DNA TGCGCCAGCAGCCCCGGGACAACCCTCGGGGCCAACGTCCTGACTTTC.